A selection of T cell receptor beta chains follows, all from one sample in a study of T cells after yellow fever vaccination. TCRdb fed the 5' RACE reads into MiXCR, producing one record per CDR3 protein. The sample gives fewer than 350,000 distinct CDR3 sequences, less than 4.5% of which show up once; around 20% is in the top ten. The source material was PBMCs, sampled on the day of the yellow fever booster vaccination. The receptors shown here come from a man aged 18 to 29 who received the YFV17D yellow fever vaccine. Each CDR3 is given with its conserved first and last residue. Fields, in order: V gene, J gene, CDR3 length, D gene, clone size, CDR3 DNA, CDR3 protein. The D gene is left open where the match is weak. Where a row states a size, it is once, few, many or the class of an expanded clone; other rows omit it.

V gene: TRBV12-3/TRBV12-4; J gene: TRBJ2-1; CDR3 length: 12; D gene: -; clone size: many; CDR3 DNA: TGTGCCAGCAGTTTAGCCCCGAATGAGCAGTTCTTC; CDR3 protein: CASSLAPNEQFF
V gene: TRBV19; J gene: TRBJ2-7; CDR3 length: 15; D gene: TRBD1; clone size: few; CDR3 DNA: TGTGCCAGTAAGGACCGGGACAGGGGGAGTTACGAGCAGTACTTC; CDR3 protein: CASKDRDRGSYEQYF
V gene: TRBV6-5; J gene: TRBJ2-7; CDR3 length: 15; D gene: -; clone size: few; CDR3 DNA: TGTGCCAGCAGTTACTCGAATGCGGGGACCTACGAGCAGTACTTC; CDR3 protein: CASSYSNAGTYEQYF
V gene: TRBV20-1; J gene: TRBJ1-6; CDR3 length: 18; D gene: TRBD1; clone size: few; CDR3 DNA: TGCAGTGCTAGTAGGAGACAGGGGGCCTTCTCCTATAATTCACCCCTCCACTTT; CDR3 protein: CSASRRQGAFSYNSPLHF
V gene: TRBV12-3/TRBV12-4; J gene: TRBJ1-3; CDR3 length: 15; D gene: -; clone size: many; CDR3 DNA: TGTGCCAGCAGTCTGGGGACGGCCTCTGGAAACACCATATATTTT; CDR3 protein: CASSLGTASGNTIYF
V gene: TRBV2; J gene: TRBJ2-6; CDR3 length: 13; D gene: -; clone size: many; CDR3 DNA: TGTGCCAGCACCGAAGATGAGGCCAACGTCCTGACTTTC; CDR3 protein: CASTEDEANVLTF
V gene: TRBV23-1; J gene: TRBJ2-7; CDR3 length: 15; D gene: TRBD1; clone size: -; CDR3 DNA: TGCGCCAGCAGTCAACCCCGGGACAGCGACTACGAGCAGTACTTC; CDR3 protein: CASSQPRDSDYEQYF
V gene: TRBV20-1; J gene: TRBJ1-1; CDR3 length: 11; D gene: -; clone size: -; CDR3 DNA: TGCAGTGCTAGTAAGGCCTATGAAGCTTTCTTT; CDR3 protein: CSASKAYEAFF
V gene: TRBV24-1; J gene: TRBJ2-1; CDR3 length: 12; D gene: -; clone size: -; CDR3 DNA: TGTGCCACCAGTGATCTTATCGCGGAGCAGTTCTTC; CDR3 protein: CATSDLIAEQFF
V gene: TRBV7-9; J gene: TRBJ1-1; CDR3 length: 14; D gene: -; clone size: many; CDR3 DNA: TGTGCCAGCAGCTTAACAGCTATGAACACTGAAGCTTTCTTT; CDR3 protein: CASSLTAMNTEAFF
V gene: TRBV5-1; J gene: TRBJ2-7; CDR3 length: 14; D gene: -; clone size: many; CDR3 DNA: TGCGCCAGCAGCTTGTACAGAGGTGCCTACGAGCAGTACTTC; CDR3 protein: CASSLYRGAYEQYF
V gene: TRBV7-9; J gene: TRBJ1-2; CDR3 length: 16; D gene: TRBD1; clone size: many; CDR3 DNA: TGTGCCAGCAGCCGAGGCGGGACAGCGACCGCCTATGGCTACACCTTC; CDR3 protein: CASSRGGTATAYGYTF
V gene: TRBV7-8; J gene: TRBJ1-1; CDR3 length: 14; D gene: -; clone size: few; CDR3 DNA: TGTGCCAGCAGCCCCAACAGGAAAAACACTGAAGCTTTCTTT; CDR3 protein: CASSPNRKNTEAFF
V gene: TRBV5-4; J gene: TRBJ2-1; CDR3 length: 15; D gene: -; clone size: -; CDR3 DNA: TGTGCCAGCAGCCCCCAGTTAGGCGGTTTCAATGAGCAGTTCTTC; CDR3 protein: CASSPQLGGFNEQFF
V gene: TRBV28; J gene: TRBJ2-1; CDR3 length: 16; D gene: -; clone size: few; CDR3 DNA: TGTGCCAGCAGTCCGCTGGGGGGGCGGCAGTATAATGAGCAGTTCTTC; CDR3 protein: CASSPLGGRQYNEQFF
V gene: TRBV30; J gene: TRBJ1-2; CDR3 length: 11; D gene: -; clone size: few; CDR3 DNA: TGTGCCTGGAACCCCCTATCGGGCTACACCTTC; CDR3 protein: CAWNPLSGYTF
V gene: TRBV7-2; J gene: TRBJ2-5; CDR3 length: 11; D gene: -; clone size: many; CDR3 DNA: TGTGCCAGCCTAGGTCAAGAGACCCAGTACTTC; CDR3 protein: CASLGQETQYF
V gene: TRBV30; J gene: TRBJ2-2; CDR3 length: 12; D gene: -; clone size: -; CDR3 DNA: TGTGCCTGGAGCGCTAGCGCCGGGGAGCTGTTTTTT; CDR3 protein: CAWSASAGELFF
V gene: TRBV11-3; J gene: TRBJ1-1; CDR3 length: 19; D gene: TRBD1; clone size: -; CDR3 DNA: TGTGACCCGACAGGGGTCTTTAGTTTGGACCCCCCTAAAACAACTGAAGCTTTCTTT; CDR3 protein: CDPTGVFSLDPPKTTEAFF
V gene: TRBV6-6; J gene: TRBJ2-1; CDR3 length: 15; D gene: TRBD2; clone size: many; CDR3 DNA: TGTGCCAGCAGTCCCGGGACTAGCGGGGCCAATGAGCAGTTCTTC; CDR3 protein: CASSPGTSGANEQFF
V gene: TRBV6-5; J gene: TRBJ1-2; CDR3 length: 15; D gene: TRBD1; clone size: many; CDR3 DNA: TGTGCCAGCAGTTGGGGACAGGGGGGAGACTATGGCTACACCTTC; CDR3 protein: CASSWGQGGDYGYTF
V gene: TRBV29-1; J gene: TRBJ1-4; CDR3 length: 12; D gene: -; clone size: many; CDR3 DNA: TGCAGCGTTGCGACAGACAGTGAAAAACTGTTTTTT; CDR3 protein: CSVATDSEKLFF
V gene: TRBV5-1; J gene: TRBJ2-5; CDR3 length: 12; D gene: -; clone size: many; CDR3 DNA: TGCGCCAGCAGACGGGACCAAGAGACCCAGTACTTC; CDR3 protein: CASRRDQETQYF
V gene: TRBV29-1; J gene: TRBJ2-5; CDR3 length: 11; D gene: -; clone size: many; CDR3 DNA: TGCAGCGTTTTTATGGATGAGACCCAGTACTTC; CDR3 protein: CSVFMDETQYF
V gene: TRBV12-3/TRBV12-4; J gene: TRBJ2-5; CDR3 length: 15; D gene: -; clone size: many; CDR3 DNA: TGTGCCAGCAGTCCACCCCTAGGGGGACAAGAGACCCAGTACTTC; CDR3 protein: CASSPPLGGQETQYF
V gene: TRBV9; J gene: TRBJ1-1; CDR3 length: 14; D gene: -; clone size: many; CDR3 DNA: TGTGCCAGCAGCGTAACGGGGGCCCCTGCTGAAGCTTTCTTT; CDR3 protein: CASSVTGAPAEAFF
V gene: TRBV19; J gene: TRBJ2-2; CDR3 length: 15; D gene: -; clone size: many; CDR3 DNA: TGTGCCAGTAGTATGGACGGATCGAACACCGGGGAGCTGTTTTTT; CDR3 protein: CASSMDGSNTGELFF
V gene: TRBV18; J gene: TRBJ2-7; CDR3 length: 18; D gene: -; clone size: many; CDR3 DNA: TGTGCCAGCTCACCACCAACTTCTGCAGGGGTCCGCTCCTACGAGCAGTACTTC; CDR3 protein: CASSPPTSAGVRSYEQYF
V gene: TRBV20-1; J gene: TRBJ2-2; CDR3 length: 14; D gene: -; clone size: -; CDR3 DNA: TGCAGTGCAAGACTTAGGCAGGGTCCCGGGGAGCTGTTTTTT; CDR3 protein: CSARLRQGPGELFF
V gene: TRBV12-3/TRBV12-4; J gene: TRBJ2-2; CDR3 length: 18; D gene: TRBD2; clone size: -; CDR3 DNA: TGTGCCAGCGGCCTTCAAGCGGGGGGGCCTCCCGGCACCGGGGAGCTGTTTTTT; CDR3 protein: CASGLQAGGPPGTGELFF
V gene: TRBV25-1; J gene: TRBJ2-3; CDR3 length: 21; D gene: -; clone size: -; CDR3 DNA: TGTGCCAGCAGTGATTCCTTTCGAGCAGGGGACACTTGGGAGAGCACAGATACGAAGTATTTT; CDR3 protein: CASSDSFRAGDTWESTDTKYF
V gene: TRBV6-5; J gene: TRBJ2-7; CDR3 length: 13; D gene: -; clone size: -; CDR3 DNA: TGTGCCAGCAGTTATCCCCCCCCGAACGAGCAGTACTTC; CDR3 protein: CASSYPPPNEQYF
V gene: TRBV18; J gene: TRBJ1-4; CDR3 length: 14; D gene: -; clone size: few; CDR3 DNA: TGTGCCAGCTCGCCGACGGGTCAGAATGAAAAACTGTTTTTT; CDR3 protein: CASSPTGQNEKLFF
V gene: TRBV20-1; J gene: TRBJ2-3; CDR3 length: 14; D gene: TRBD1; clone size: few; CDR3 DNA: TGCAGTGCTGCCGGGACAGGGAGATGGGATACGCAGTATTTT; CDR3 protein: CSAAGTGRWDTQYF
V gene: TRBV20-1; J gene: TRBJ1-2; CDR3 length: 12; D gene: -; clone size: few; CDR3 DNA: TGCAGTGCCACGTTGGGAGTCGGGGGCTACACCTTC; CDR3 protein: CSATLGVGGYTF
V gene: TRBV12-3/TRBV12-4; J gene: TRBJ1-2; CDR3 length: 13; D gene: TRBD1; clone size: many; CDR3 DNA: TGTGCCAGCAGTTTGACAGGGGAATATGGCTACACCTTC; CDR3 protein: CASSLTGEYGYTF
V gene: TRBV6-5; J gene: TRBJ1-5; CDR3 length: 15; D gene: -; clone size: many; CDR3 DNA: TGTGCCAGCAGTTACTCGTTCGGGGCTAATCAGCCCCAGCATTTT; CDR3 protein: CASSYSFGANQPQHF
V gene: TRBV5-1; J gene: TRBJ2-7; CDR3 length: 16; D gene: -; clone size: many; CDR3 DNA: TGCGCCAGCACCAAGCAACTCCTGGACGGGAGTTACGAGCAGTACTTC; CDR3 protein: CASTKQLLDGSYEQYF
V gene: TRBV5-1; J gene: TRBJ2-7; CDR3 length: 15; D gene: TRBD1; clone size: -; CDR3 DNA: TGCGCCAGCAGCCAGGGACAGGGGCACTCCTACGAGCAGTACTTC; CDR3 protein: CASSQGQGHSYEQYF
V gene: TRBV7-2; J gene: TRBJ2-1; CDR3 length: 15; D gene: -; clone size: few; CDR3 DNA: TGTGCCAGCAGCTTATGGGTCCAGGGGGGGAATGAGCAGTTCTTC; CDR3 protein: CASSLWVQGGNEQFF
V gene: TRBV7-6; J gene: TRBJ1-5; CDR3 length: 13; D gene: -; clone size: -; CDR3 DNA: TGTGCCAGCAGCCGAGGGGGATATCAGCCCCAGCATTTT; CDR3 protein: CASSRGGYQPQHF
V gene: TRBV20-1; J gene: TRBJ2-3; CDR3 length: 15; D gene: TRBD2; clone size: few; CDR3 DNA: TGCAGTGCTAGAAGGGCGGGGGGCACAGCAGATACGCAGTATTTT; CDR3 protein: CSARRAGGTADTQYF
V gene: TRBV2; J gene: TRBJ1-2; CDR3 length: 13; D gene: -; clone size: few; CDR3 DNA: TGTGCCAGCAGAGATGACAGGCGTAGGGGCTACACCTTC; CDR3 protein: CASRDDRRRGYTF
V gene: TRBV4-3; J gene: TRBJ2-5; CDR3 length: 15; D gene: TRBD2; clone size: many; CDR3 DNA: TGCGCCAGCAGCCAAGATAGCGGGGCTGGGGAGACCCAGTACTTC; CDR3 protein: CASSQDSGAGETQYF
V gene: TRBV6-6; J gene: TRBJ2-7; CDR3 length: 14; D gene: TRBD1; clone size: -; CDR3 DNA: TGTGCCAGCAGGGGGGGACAGGGGGCCTACGAGCAGTACTTC; CDR3 protein: CASRGGQGAYEQYF
V gene: TRBV20-1; J gene: TRBJ2-7; CDR3 length: 15; D gene: TRBD2; clone size: many; CDR3 DNA: TGCAGTGCTAGAGATAACCAGCGGGGGACCTACGAGCAGTACTTC; CDR3 protein: CSARDNQRGTYEQYF
V gene: TRBV10-3; J gene: TRBJ1-1; CDR3 length: 12; D gene: -; clone size: -; CDR3 DNA: TGTGCCATCGGTGAGGGGTCCACTGAAGCTTTCTTT; CDR3 protein: CAIGEGSTEAFF
V gene: TRBV6-6; J gene: TRBJ2-1; CDR3 length: 15; D gene: TRBD1; clone size: many; CDR3 DNA: TGTGCCAGCAGCCCCGACAGGGGGTATAGGGATGAGCAGTTCTTC; CDR3 protein: CASSPDRGYRDEQFF
V gene: TRBV5-1; J gene: TRBJ2-5; CDR3 length: 16; D gene: TRBD2; clone size: many; CDR3 DNA: TGCGCCAGCAGCTTACTCCCCAGCGGGGGCGGGGAGACCCAGTACTTC; CDR3 protein: CASSLLPSGGGETQYF
V gene: TRBV5-1; J gene: TRBJ1-1; CDR3 length: 15; D gene: -; clone size: many; CDR3 DNA: TGCGCCAGCAGCTTGCACCGACCGGCGGACACTGAAGCTTTCTTT; CDR3 protein: CASSLHRPADTEAFF
V gene: TRBV6-2/TRBV6-3; J gene: TRBJ2-4; CDR3 length: 16; D gene: TRBD2; clone size: -; CDR3 DNA: TGTGCCAGCAGTTACCGCCGGGAGGATTCCAAAAACATTCAGTACTTC; CDR3 protein: CASSYRREDSKNIQYF
V gene: TRBV27; J gene: TRBJ1-5; CDR3 length: 13; D gene: -; clone size: few; CDR3 DNA: TGTGCCAGCAGTCGGGGCGGGCGCGGCCCCCAGCATTTT; CDR3 protein: CASSRGGRGPQHF
V gene: TRBV5-1; J gene: TRBJ2-5; CDR3 length: 15; D gene: -; clone size: few; CDR3 DNA: TGCGCCAGCAGCAGCTTGAATCTGGGCCAAGAGACCCAGTACTTC; CDR3 protein: CASSSLNLGQETQYF
V gene: TRBV20-1; J gene: TRBJ2-3; CDR3 length: 16; D gene: TRBD2; clone size: few; CDR3 DNA: TGCAGTGCTAGAACCCCGGGACTAGCGGCCACAGATACGCAGTATTTT; CDR3 protein: CSARTPGLAATDTQYF
V gene: TRBV10-3; J gene: TRBJ1-1; CDR3 length: 13; D gene: TRBD1; clone size: -; CDR3 DNA: TGTGCCATCAGTGTTGACAGGGTCACTGAAGCTTTCTTT; CDR3 protein: CAISVDRVTEAFF
V gene: TRBV30; J gene: TRBJ1-1; CDR3 length: 15; D gene: -; clone size: -; CDR3 DNA: TGTGCCTGGGACGACACAAGGGGGGAGCACACTGAAGCTTTCTTT; CDR3 protein: CAWDDTRGEHTEAFF